The TCR beta chain described here comes from a study of PD-1 blockade in classical Hodgkin lymphoma. For the study at large: Administration of nivolumab to patients was at 3 mg/kg intravenously every 2 weeks.

The repertoire was sequenced with immunoSEQ multiplex PCR; TCRdb's copy has only in-frame clones and lacks some. Of around 50,000 clones listed, more than 85% were seen once; the top ten hold roughly a tenth. Brentuximab vedotin exposure varied, and every patient relapsed after autologous stem cell transplantation. General study findings and limits: Those achieving complete response showed baseline diversity like newly diagnosed patients. Significantly greater TCR diversity emerged by C4D1 in CD4+ cells but not CD8+ cells.

The germline V gene encodes CDR1 MNHEY and CDR2 SVGAGI. Trimming cost V 3 bases and J 0 bases, with 9 bases left between them. The CDR3 contains 14 residues. Remarks on this clone: Its target is unknown.

J is TRBJ2-7 and V is TRBV6-5; D ambiguous. The sequence derives from a human donor with classical Hodgkin lymphoma. The sequences come from peripheral blood mononuclear cells (PBMCs), collected before the second cycle of nivolumab. The CDR3 protein is CASSYTENSYEQYF. CDR3 in DNA: TGTGCCAGCAGTTATACAGAAAACTCCTACGAGCAGTACTTC.